The T cell receptor beta chain described here comes from a study of blood T cell repertoires in COVID-19. The method was immunoSEQ multiplex PCR; TCRdb's version includes in-frame clones alone and lacks a portion of them. The data hold 120,000 to 150,000 clones, with roughly 80% observed a single time. V was clipped by 4 bases and J by 6 bases, with 16 bases between them. Germline assignment: CDR1 SGHRS and CDR2 YFSETQ. The CDR3 totals 14 residues. The V and J genes are TRBV5-1 and TRBJ1-2, with D tentatively TRBD1 (6 bases). What was sequenced was peripheral blood. The TCR originated in a woman aged 35 to 49 with active or convalescent COVID-19. CDR3 amino acids: CASSPGGGNDGYTF. DNA of the CDR3: TGCGCCAGCAGCCCGGGAGGGGGAAACGATGGCTACACCTTC. Full variable domain (missing parts from reference TRBV5-1 and TRBJ1-2): KAGVTQTPRYLIKTRGQQVTLSCSPISGHRSVSWYQQTPGQGLQFLFEYFSETQRNKGNFPGRFSGRQFSNSRSEMNVSTLELGDSALYLCASSPGGGNDGYTFGSGTRLTVV.